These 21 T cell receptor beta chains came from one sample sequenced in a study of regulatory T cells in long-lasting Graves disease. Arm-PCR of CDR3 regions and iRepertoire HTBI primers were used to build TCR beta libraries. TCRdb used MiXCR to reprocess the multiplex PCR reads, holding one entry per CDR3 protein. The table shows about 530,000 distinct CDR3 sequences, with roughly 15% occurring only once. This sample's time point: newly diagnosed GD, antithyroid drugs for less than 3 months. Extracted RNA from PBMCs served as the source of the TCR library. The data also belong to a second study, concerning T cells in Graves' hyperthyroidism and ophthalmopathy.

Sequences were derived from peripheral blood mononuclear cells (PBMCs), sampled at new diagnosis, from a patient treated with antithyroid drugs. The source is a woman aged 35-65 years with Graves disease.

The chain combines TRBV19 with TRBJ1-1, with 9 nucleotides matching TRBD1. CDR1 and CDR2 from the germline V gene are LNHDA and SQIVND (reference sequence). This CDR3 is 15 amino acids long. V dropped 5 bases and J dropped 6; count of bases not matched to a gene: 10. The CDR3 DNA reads TGTGCCAGTAGTTCCGGACAGGGGCGAGGGTCTGAAGCTTTCTTT. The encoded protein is CASSSGQGRGSEAFF. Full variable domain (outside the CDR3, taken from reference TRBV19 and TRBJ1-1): DGGITQSPKYLFRKEGQNVTLSCEQNLNHDAMYWYRQDPGQGLRLIYYSQIVNDFQKGDIAEGYSVSREKKESFPLTVTSAQKNPTAFYLCASSSGQGRGSEAFFGQGTRLTVV.

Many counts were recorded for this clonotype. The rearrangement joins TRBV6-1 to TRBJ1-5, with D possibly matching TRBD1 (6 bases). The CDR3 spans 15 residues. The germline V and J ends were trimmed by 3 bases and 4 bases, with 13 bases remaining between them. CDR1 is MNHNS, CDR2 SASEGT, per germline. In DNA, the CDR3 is TGTGCCAGCAGTGATGAGACAGGTGGGAATCAGCCCCAGCATTTT. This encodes CASSDETGGNQPQHF.

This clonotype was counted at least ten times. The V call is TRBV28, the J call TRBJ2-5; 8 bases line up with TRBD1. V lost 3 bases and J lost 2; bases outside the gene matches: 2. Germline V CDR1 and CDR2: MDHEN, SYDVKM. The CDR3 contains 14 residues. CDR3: CASSLGTGQETQYF. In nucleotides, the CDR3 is TGTGCCAGCAGTTTGGGGACAGGACAAGAGACCCAGTACTTC.

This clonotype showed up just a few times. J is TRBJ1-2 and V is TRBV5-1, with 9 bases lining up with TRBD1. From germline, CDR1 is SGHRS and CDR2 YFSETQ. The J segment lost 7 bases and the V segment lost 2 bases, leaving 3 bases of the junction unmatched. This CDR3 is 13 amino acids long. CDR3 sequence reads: CASSLNRGPGYTF. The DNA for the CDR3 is TGCGCCAGCAGCTTAAACAGGGGGCCTGGCTACACCTTC.

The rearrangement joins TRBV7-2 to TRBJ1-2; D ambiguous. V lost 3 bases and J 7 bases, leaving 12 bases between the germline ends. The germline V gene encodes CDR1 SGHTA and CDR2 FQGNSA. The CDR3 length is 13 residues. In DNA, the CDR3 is TGTGCCAGCAGCTTTGACCCTCCGAGTGGCTACACCTTC. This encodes CASSFDPPSGYTF.

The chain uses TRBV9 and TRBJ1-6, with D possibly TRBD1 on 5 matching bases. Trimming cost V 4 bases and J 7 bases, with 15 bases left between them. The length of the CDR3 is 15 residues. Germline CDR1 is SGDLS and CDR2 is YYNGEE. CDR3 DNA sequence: TGTGCCAGCAGCACTGTTGGGGGTTCGAATTCACCCCTCCACTTT. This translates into CASSTVGGSNSPLHF.

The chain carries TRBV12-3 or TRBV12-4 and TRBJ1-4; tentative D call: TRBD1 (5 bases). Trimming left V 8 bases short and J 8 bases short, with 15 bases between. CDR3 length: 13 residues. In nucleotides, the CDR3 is TGTGCCAGCGGCGGGGCTCTAGAGGAAAAACTGTTTTTT. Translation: CASGGALEEKLFF.

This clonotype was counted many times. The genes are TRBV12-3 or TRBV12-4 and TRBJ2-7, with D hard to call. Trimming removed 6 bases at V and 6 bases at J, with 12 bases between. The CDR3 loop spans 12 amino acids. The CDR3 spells CASSSVGFEQYF. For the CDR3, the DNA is TGTGCCAGCAGCTCGGTCGGGTTCGAGCAGTACTTC.

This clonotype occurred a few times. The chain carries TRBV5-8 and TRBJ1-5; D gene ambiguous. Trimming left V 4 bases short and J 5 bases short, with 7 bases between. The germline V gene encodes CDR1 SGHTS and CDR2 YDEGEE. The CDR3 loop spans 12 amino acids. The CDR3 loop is CASSRSHQPQHF. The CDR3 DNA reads TGTGCCAGCAGCCGCAGTCATCAGCCCCAGCATTTT.

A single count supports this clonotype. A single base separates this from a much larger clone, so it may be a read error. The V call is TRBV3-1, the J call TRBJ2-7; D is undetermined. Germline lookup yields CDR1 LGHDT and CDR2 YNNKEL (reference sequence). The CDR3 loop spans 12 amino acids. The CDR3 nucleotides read TGTACCAGCAGCCACCTCTCCTACGAGCAGTACTTC. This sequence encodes CTSSHLSYEQYF.

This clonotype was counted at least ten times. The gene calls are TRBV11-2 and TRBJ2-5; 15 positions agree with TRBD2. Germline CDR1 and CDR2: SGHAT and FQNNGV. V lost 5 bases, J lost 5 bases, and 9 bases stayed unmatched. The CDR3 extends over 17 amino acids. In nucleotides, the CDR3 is TGTGCCAGCAGCGACGGGACTAGCGGGGGGATGTGGGAGACCCAGTACTTC. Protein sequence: CASSDGTSGGMWETQYF. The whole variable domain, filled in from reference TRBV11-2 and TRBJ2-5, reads EAGVAQSPRYKIIEKRQSVAFWCNPISGHATLYWYQQILGQGPKLLIQFQNNGVVDDSQLPKDRFSAERLKGVDSTLKIQPAKLEDSAVYLCASSDGTSGGMWETQYFGPGTRLLVL.

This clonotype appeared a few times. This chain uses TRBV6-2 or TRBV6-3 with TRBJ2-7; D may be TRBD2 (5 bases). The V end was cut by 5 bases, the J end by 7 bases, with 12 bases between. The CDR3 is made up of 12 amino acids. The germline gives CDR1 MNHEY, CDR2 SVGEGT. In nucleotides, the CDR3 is TGTGCCAGCAGTGACGCACTAGAAGAGCAGTACTTC. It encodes CASSDALEEQYF.

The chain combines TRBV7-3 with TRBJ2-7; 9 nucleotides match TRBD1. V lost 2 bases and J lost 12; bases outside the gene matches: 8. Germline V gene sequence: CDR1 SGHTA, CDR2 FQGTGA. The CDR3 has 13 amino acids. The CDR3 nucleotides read TGTGCCAGCAGCTTAGACAGGGGGGACCGGATGTACTTC. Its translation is CASSLDRGDRMYF.

In DNA form, the CDR3 reads TGTGCCGGATCCCCGGGGGGCAATGAGCAGTTCTTC. This translates into CAGSPGGNEQFF. This chain connects TRBV30 to TRBJ2-1, with 7 bases that match TRBD2. After removal of 8 bases from V and 6 bases from J, the junction contained 7 bases not matched to a gene. Looked up from germline, CDR1 is GTSNPN and CDR2 is SVGIG (reference sequence). This CDR3 has 12 residues.

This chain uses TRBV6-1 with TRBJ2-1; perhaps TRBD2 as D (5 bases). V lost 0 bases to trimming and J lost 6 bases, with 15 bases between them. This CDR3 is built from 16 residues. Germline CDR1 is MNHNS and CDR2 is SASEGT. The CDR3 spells CASSEALLRGSNEQFF. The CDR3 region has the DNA TGTGCCAGCAGTGAAGCCTTGCTACGAGGGAGCAATGAGCAGTTCTTC.

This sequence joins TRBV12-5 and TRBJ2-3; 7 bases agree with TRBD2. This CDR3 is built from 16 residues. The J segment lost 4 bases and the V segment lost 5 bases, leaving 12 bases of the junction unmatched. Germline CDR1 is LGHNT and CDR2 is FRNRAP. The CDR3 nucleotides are TGTGCTAGTGGTCTCCCCCGACTAGCCCCCTCAGATACGCAGTATTTT. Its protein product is CASGLPRLAPSDTQYF.

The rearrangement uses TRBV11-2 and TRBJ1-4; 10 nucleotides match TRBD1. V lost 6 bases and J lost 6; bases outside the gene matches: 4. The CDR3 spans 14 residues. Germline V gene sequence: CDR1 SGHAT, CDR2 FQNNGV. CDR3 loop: CASRGQGHYEKLFF. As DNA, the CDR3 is TGTGCCAGCAGGGGACAGGGGCACTATGAAAAACTGTTTTTT.

CDR3 residues: CASSPARGGGIYEQYF. The CDR3, as DNA: TGTGCCAGCAGTCCGGCCCGGGGAGGGGGCATCTACGAGCAGTACTTC. The genes are TRBV12-3 or TRBV12-4 and TRBJ2-7; tentatively, D is TRBD1 or TRBD2 (7 bases each). The length of the CDR3 is 16 residues. Trimming took off 5 bases at V and 3 bases at J, with 20 bases between the two ends.

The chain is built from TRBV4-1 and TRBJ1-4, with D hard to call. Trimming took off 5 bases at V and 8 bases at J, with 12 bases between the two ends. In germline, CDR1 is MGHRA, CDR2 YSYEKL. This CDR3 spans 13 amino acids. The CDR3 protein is CASSTGPFEKLFF. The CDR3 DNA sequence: TGCGCCAGCAGCACTGGACCCTTCGAAAAACTGTTTTTT.

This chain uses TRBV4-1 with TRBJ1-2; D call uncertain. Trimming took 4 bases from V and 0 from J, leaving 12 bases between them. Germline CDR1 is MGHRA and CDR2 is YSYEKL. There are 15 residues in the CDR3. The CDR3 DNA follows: TGCGCCAGCAGCCTCCCGAGAGCGGCTAACTATGGCTACACCTTC. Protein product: CASSLPRAANYGYTF.

The CDR3 region is CASSQDWRQGEETQYF. The CDR3 coding sequence is TGCGCCAGCAGCCAAGATTGGCGACAGGGGGAAGAGACCCAGTACTTC. The chain couples TRBV4-1 to TRBJ2-5, with 9 bases lining up with TRBD1. CDR1 is MGHRA and CDR2 is YSYEKL in the germline V gene. With 0 bases clipped from V and 3 bases from J, the junction kept 5 bases outside the gene matches. The CDR3 contains 16 residues.